This T cell receptor (beta chain) was profiled in a study of CD8 T cells in Susac syndrome. CDR1 and CDR2 from the germline V gene are SEHNR and FQNEAQ (reference sequence). V was pared by 8 bases and J by 1 base, with 9 bases of the junction left unmatched. The CDR3 runs 15 residues. TEMRA cells were FACS-enriched and CD8+ and CD4+ T cells negatively isolated. With random hexamers, 0.5 to 1 ug RNA was reverse transcribed. TCR beta CDR3 was amplified by immunoSEQ multiplex PCR. This amplification extended across 54 Vbeta and 13 Jbeta segments. TCRdb re-called the immunoSEQ multiplex PCR reads through MiXCR, storing one row per CDR3 protein. The data show around 270,000 distinct CDR3 sequences, roughly 85% seen once.

The chain is built from TRBV7-9 and TRBJ2-7, with TRBD2 matching over 9 bases. This receptor was taken from a human donor with multiple sclerosis. The sequenced sample consisted of CD8+ T cells from PBMCs. The CDR3 DNA sequence: TGTGCCAGCGGGGTACTAGCGGGTTCGTCCTACGAGCAGTACTTC. This gives the protein CASGVLAGSSYEQYF.